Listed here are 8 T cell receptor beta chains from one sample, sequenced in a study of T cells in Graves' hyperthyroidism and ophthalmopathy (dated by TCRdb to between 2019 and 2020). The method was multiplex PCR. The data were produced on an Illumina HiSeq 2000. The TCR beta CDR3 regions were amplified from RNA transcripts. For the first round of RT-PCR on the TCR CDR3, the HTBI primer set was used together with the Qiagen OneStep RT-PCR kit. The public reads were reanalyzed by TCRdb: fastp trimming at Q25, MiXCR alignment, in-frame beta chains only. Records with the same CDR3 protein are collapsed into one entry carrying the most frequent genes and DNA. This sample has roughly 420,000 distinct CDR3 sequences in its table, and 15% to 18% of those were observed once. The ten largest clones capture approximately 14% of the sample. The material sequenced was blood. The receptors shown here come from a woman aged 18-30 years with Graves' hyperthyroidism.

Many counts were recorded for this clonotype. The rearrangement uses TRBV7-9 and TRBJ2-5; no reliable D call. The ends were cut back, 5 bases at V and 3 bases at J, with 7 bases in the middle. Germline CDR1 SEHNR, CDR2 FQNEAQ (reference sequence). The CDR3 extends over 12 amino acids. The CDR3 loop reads CASSQRKETQYF. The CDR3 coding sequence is TGTGCCAGCAGCCAAAGAAAAGAGACCCAGTACTTC. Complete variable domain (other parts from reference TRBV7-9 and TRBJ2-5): DTGVSQNPRHKITKRGQNVTFRCDPISEHNRLYWYRQTLGQGPEFLTYFQNEAQLEKSRLLSDRFSAERPKGSFSTLEIQRTEQGDSAMYLCASSQRKETQYFGPGTRLLVL.

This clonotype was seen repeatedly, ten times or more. CDR3 in amino acids: CATSFRGGSLADTQYF. The CDR3 bases are TGTGCCACCAGTTTCCGAGGGGGGAGTCTTGCCGATACGCAGTATTTT. The V call is TRBV24-1, the J call TRBJ2-3; D is perhaps TRBD1 or TRBD2 (6 bases each). From germline, CDR1 is KGHDR and CDR2 SFDVKD. This CDR3 has 16 residues. V was cut by 6 bases and J by 6 bases, with 21 bases left in between.

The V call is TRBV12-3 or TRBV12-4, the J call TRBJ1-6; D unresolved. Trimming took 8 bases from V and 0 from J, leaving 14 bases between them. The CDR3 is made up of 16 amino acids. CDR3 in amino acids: CASPFPGSSYNSPLHF. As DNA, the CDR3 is TGTGCCAGCCCCTTCCCGGGGAGCTCCTATAATTCACCCCTCCACTTT.

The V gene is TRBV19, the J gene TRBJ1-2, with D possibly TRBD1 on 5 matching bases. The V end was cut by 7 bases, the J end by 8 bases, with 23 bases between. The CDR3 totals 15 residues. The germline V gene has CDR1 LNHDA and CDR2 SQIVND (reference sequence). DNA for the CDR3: TGTGCCAGTATACCCCTGTCGACCGGGGACGGAGGCTACACCTTC. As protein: CASIPLSTGDGGYTF.

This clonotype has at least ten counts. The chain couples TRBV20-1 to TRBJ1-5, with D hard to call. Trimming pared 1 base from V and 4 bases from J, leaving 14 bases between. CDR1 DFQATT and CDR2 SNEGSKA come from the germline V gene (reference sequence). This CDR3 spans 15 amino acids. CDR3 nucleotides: TGCAGTGCTAGAGTGCAGGAGTCTGAGAATCAGCCCCAGCATTTT. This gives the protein CSARVQESENQPQHF.

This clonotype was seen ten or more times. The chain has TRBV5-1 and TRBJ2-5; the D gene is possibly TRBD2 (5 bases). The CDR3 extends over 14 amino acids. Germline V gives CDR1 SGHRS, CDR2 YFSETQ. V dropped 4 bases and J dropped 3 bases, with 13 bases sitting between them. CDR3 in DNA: TGCGCCAGCAGCCCCTCCGGGATTAAAGAGACCCAGTACTTC. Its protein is CASSPSGIKETQYF.

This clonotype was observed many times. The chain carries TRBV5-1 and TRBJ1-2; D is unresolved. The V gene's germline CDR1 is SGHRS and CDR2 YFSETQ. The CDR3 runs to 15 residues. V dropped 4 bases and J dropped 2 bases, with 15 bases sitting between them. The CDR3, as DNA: TGCGCCAGCAGCATCGCCCCGACACCAAACTATGGCTACACCTTC. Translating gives CASSIAPTPNYGYTF.

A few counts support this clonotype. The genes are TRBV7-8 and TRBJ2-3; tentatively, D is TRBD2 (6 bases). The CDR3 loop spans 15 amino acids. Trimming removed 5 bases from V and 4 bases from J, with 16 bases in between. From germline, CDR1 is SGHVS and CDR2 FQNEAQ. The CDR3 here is CASSPRGGIPDTQYF. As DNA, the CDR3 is TGTGCCAGCAGCCCCCGTGGGGGGATCCCAGATACGCAGTATTTT.